This T cell receptor (beta chain) comes out of a study of identical twins. Broader study findings: The conclusions drew on cross-sectional statistical analysis instead of tracking the same donors.

The CDR3 runs to 13 residues. Germline CDR1 and CDR2: MDHEN and SYDVKM. V was clipped by 8 bases and J by 1 base; unmatched bases: 4. TCRdb re-called the 5' RACE reads with MiXCR, one entry per CDR3 protein. The table shows approximately 620,000 distinct CDR3 sequences, with 8.5% to 9% occurring only once. This clonotype appeared a few times. Its target is not known. This sample was also put to use in a study of yellow fever vaccine responses in identical twins.

The sample comprised PBMCs. The J gene is TRBJ1-2, the V gene TRBV28; 7 nucleotides line up with TRBD1. The receptor was isolated from a woman younger than 35 in good health. CDR3 sequence reads: CASCGQVNYGYTF. The CDR3 DNA sequence: TGTGCCAGCTGTGGACAGGTTAACTATGGCTACACCTTC.